This TCR beta chain derives from a study of cytomegalovirus exposure and HLA in healthy donors. This CDR3 has 15 residues. Germline CDR1 MNHEY, CDR2 SMNVEV (reference sequence). V lost 3 bases to trimming and J lost 0 bases, with 6 bases between them. PCR involved 60 Vbeta and 13 Jbeta primers. Profiled with immunoSEQ multiplex PCR; TCRdb holds only in-frame clones, not every one. The table lists fewer than 45,000 clones. The receptor's source is a man aged 40-49 years in good health and CMV-seropositive. Sample: PBMCs. The gene calls are TRBV27 and TRBJ1-6, with D uncertain. The CDR3 bases are TGTGCCAGCAGTTTGGAGAGCTCCTATAATTCACCCCTCCACTTT. Translating gives CASSLESSYNSPLHF.